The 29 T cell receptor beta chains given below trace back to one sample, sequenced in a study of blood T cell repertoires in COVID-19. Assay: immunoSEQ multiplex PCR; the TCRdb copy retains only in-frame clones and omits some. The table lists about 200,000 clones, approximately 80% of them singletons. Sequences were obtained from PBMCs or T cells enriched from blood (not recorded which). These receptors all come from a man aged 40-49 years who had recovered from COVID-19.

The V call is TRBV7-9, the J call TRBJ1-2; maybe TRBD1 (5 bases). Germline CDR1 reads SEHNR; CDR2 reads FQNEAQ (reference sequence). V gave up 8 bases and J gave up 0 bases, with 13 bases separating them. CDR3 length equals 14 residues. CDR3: CASGGVQANYGYTF. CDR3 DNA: TGTGCCAGCGGGGGGGTTCAAGCTAACTATGGCTACACCTTC. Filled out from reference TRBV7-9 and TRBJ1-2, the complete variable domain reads DTGVSQNPRHKITKRGQNVTFRCDPISEHNRLYWYRQTLGQGPEFLTYFQNEAQLEKSRLLSDRFSAERPKGSFSTLEIQRTEQGDSAMYLCASGGVQANYGYTFGSGTRLTVV.

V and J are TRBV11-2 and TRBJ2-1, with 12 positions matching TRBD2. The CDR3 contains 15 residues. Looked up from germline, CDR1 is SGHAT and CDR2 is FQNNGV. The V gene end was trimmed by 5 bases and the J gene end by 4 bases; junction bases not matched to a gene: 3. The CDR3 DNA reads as TGTGCCAGCAGCCTTGGACTAGCGGGATACAATGAGCAGTTCTTC. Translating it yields CASSLGLAGYNEQFF.

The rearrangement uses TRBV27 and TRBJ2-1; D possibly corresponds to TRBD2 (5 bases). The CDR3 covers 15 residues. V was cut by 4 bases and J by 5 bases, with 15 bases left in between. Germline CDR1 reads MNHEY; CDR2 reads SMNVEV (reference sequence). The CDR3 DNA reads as TGTGCCAGCAGTTCCGGGATCCTTGCCCACAATGAGCAGTTCTTC. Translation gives CASSSGILAHNEQFF.

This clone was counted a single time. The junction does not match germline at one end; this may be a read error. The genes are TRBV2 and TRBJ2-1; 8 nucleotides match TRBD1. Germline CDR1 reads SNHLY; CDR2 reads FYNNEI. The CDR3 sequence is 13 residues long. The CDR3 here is CASSEPLWDRLLF. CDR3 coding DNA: TGTGCCAGCAGTGAACCCCTATGGGACAGGCTCCTCTTC.

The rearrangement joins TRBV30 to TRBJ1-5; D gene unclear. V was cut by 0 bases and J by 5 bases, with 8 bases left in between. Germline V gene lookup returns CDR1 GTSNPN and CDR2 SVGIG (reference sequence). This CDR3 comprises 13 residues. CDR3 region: CAWSVRLDQPQHF. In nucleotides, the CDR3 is TGTGCCTGGAGTGTACGGTTGGATCAGCCCCAGCATTTT.

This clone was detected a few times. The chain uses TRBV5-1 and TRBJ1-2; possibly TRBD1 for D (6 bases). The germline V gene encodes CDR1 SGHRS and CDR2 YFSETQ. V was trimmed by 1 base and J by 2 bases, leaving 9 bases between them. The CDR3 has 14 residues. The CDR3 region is CASSLRDTNYGYTF. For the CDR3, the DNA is TGCGCCAGCAGCTTGAGGGACACCAACTATGGCTACACCTTC.

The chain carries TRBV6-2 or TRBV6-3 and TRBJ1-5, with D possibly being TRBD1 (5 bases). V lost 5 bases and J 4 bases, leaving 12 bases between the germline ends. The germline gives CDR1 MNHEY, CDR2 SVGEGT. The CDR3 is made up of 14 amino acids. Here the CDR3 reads CASSNLDRNQPQHF. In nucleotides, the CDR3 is TGTGCCAGCAGTAACCTCGACAGAAATCAGCCCCAGCATTTT.

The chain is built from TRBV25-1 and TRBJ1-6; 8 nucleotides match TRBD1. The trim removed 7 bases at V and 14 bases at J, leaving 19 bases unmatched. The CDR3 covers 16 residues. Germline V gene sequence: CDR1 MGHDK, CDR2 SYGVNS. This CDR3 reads CASIRGTGTGSGTLHF. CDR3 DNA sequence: TGTGCCAGCATCAGAGGTACCGGGACAGGTTCTGGAACCCTCCACTTT.

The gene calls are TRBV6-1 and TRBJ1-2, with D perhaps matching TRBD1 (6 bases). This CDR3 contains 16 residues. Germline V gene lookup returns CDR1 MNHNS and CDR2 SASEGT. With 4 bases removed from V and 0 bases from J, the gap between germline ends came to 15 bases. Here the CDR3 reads CASSGAQGSTNYGYTF. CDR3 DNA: TGTGCCAGCAGTGGGGCACAGGGTAGTACTAACTATGGCTACACCTTC.

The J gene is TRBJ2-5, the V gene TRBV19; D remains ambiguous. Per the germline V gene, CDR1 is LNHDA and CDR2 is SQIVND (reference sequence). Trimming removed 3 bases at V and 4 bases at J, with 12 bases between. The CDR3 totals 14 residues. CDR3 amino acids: CASSIWARRETQYF. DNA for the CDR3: TGTGCCAGTAGTATCTGGGCCCGGCGAGAGACCCAGTACTTC.

The DNA of the CDR3 is TGTGCCAGCAGTCCGGGGACAGGGCGACATACGCAGTATTTT. As protein: CASSPGTGRHTQYF. The chain combines TRBV27 with TRBJ2-3, with 9 bases matching TRBD1. Trimming took 5 bases from V and 7 from J; bases not matched to a gene: 7. Germline values: CDR1 MNHEY, CDR2 SMNVEV (reference sequence). This CDR3 comprises 14 residues.

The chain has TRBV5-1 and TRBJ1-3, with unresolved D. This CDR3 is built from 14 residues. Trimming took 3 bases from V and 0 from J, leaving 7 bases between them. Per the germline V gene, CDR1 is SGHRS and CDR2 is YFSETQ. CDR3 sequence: CASSSSRSGNTIYF. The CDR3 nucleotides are TGCGCCAGCAGCTCGTCCCGCTCTGGAAACACCATATATTTT.

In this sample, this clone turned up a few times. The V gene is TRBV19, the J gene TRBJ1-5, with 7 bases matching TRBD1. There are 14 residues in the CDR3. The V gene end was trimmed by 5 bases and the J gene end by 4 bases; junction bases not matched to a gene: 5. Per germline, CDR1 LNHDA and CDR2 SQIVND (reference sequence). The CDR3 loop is CASSLDRSNQPQHF. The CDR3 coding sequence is TGTGCCAGTAGTTTGGACAGGTCAAATCAGCCCCAGCATTTT.

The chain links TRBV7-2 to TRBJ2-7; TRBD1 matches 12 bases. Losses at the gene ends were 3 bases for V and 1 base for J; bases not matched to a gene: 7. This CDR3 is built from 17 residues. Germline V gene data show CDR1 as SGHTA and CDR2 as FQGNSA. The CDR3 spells CASSFGTGGDWSYEQYF. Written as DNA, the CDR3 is TGTGCCAGCAGCTTCGGGACAGGGGGCGATTGGTCCTACGAGCAGTACTTC.

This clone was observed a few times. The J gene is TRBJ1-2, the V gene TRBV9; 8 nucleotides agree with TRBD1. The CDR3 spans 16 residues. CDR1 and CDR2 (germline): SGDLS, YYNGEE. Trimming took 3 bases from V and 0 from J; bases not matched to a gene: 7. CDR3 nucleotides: TGTGCCAGCAGCGAGCAATCCAGGGGGCCTAACTATGGCTACACCTTC. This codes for CASSEQSRGPNYGYTF.

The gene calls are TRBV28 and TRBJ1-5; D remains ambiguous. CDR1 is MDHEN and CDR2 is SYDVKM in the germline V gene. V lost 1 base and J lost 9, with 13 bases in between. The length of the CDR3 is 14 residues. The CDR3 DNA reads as TGTGCCAGCAGTTTATTTGGCATATTCACGCCCCAGCATTTT. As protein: CASSLFGIFTPQHF.

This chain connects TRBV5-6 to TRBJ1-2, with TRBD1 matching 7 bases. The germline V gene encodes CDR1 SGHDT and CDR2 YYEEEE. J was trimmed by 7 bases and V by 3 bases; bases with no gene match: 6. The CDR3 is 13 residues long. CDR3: CASSSGTVLGYTF. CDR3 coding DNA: TGTGCCAGCAGCTCGGGGACAGTTCTTGGCTACACCTTC.

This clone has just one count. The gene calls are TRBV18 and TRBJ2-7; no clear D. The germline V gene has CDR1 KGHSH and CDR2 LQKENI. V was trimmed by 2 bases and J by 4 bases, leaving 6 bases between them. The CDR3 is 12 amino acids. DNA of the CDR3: TGTGCCAGCTCACCAAACGGGTACGAGCAGTACTTC. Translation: CASSPNGYEQYF.

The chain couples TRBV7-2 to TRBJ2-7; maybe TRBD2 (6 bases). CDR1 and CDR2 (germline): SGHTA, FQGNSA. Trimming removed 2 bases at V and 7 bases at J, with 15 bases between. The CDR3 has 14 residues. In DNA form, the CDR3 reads TGTGCCAGCAGCTTAAATAGGGCGGCGGGGGAGCAGTACGTC. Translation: CASSLNRAAGEQYV.

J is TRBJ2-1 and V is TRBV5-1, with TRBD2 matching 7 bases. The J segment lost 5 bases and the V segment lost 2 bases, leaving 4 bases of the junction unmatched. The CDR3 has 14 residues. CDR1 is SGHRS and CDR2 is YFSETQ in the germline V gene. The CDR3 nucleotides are TGCGCCAGCAGCTTCGGTGGGGGGGACAATGAGCAGTTCTTC. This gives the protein CASSFGGGDNEQFF.

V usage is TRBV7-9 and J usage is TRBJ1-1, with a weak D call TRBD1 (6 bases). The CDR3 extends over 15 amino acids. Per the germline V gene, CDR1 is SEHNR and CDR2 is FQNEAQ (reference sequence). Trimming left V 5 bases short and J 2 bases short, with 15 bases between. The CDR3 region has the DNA TGTGCCAGCAGCGCGGTAACAGGGCTTAACACTGAAGCTTTCTTT. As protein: CASSAVTGLNTEAFF.

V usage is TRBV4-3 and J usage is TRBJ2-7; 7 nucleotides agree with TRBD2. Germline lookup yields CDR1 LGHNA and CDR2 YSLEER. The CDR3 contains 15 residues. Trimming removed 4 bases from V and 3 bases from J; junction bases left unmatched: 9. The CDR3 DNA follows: TGCGCCAGCAGCCGACCTGGCGGGAGAGGCTACGAGCAGTACGTC. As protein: CASSRPGGRGYEQYV.

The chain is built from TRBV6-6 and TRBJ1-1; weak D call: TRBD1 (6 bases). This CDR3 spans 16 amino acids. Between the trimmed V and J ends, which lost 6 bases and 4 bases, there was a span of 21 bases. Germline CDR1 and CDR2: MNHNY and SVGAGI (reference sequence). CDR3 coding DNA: TGTGCCAGCAGGAAATACACAGGGCTCGATCGCACTGAAGCTTTCTTT. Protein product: CASRKYTGLDRTEAFF.

The CDR3, as DNA: TGTGCCAGCAGTTCCTCGGGACTTGTCATTGGCACAGATACGCAGTATTTT. Its translation is CASSSSGLVIGTDTQYF. This rearrangement joins TRBV27 to TRBJ2-3; TRBD2 might be the D (6 bases). V was pared by 4 bases and J by 1 base, with 18 bases between. Germline CDR1 reads MNHEY; CDR2 reads SMNVEV (reference sequence). The CDR3 loop spans 17 amino acids.

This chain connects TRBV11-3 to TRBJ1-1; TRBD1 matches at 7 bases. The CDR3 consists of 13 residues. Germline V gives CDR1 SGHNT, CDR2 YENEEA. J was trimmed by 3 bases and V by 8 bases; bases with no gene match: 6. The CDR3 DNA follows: TGTGCCAGCCGATCCACAGGGGACACTGAAGCTTTCTTT. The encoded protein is CASRSTGDTEAFF. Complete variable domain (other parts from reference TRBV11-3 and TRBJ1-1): EAGVVQSPRYKIIEKKQPVAFWCNPISGHNTLYWYLQNLGQGPELLIRYENEEAVDDSQLPKDRFSAERLKGVDSTLKIQPAELGDSAVYLCASRSTGDTEAFFGQGTRLTVV.

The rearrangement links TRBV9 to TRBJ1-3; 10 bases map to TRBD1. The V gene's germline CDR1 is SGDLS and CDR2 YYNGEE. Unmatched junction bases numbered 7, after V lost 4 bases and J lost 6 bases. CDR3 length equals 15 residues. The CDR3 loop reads CASSSRTGGINTIYF. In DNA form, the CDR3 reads TGTGCCAGCAGCTCCCGGACAGGGGGAATAAACACCATATATTTT.

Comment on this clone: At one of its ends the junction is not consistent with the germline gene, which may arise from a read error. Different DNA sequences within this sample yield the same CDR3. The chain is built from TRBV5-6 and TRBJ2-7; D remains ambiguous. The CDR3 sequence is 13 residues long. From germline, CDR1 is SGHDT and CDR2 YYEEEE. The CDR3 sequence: CASSLVVAGEQYF. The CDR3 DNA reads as TGCGCCAGCAGCTTGGTAGTAGCCGGCGAGCAGTACTTC.

The CDR3: CASSPPGGAYEKLFF. DNA of the CDR3: TGTGCCAGCAGTCCCCCAGGGGGCGCGTATGAAAAACTGTTTTTT. The chain links TRBV27 to TRBJ1-4; TRBD1 aligns across 8 bases. This CDR3 comprises 15 residues. V gave up 5 bases and J gave up 6 bases; unmatched junction bases: 8. Germline assignment: CDR1 MNHEY and CDR2 SMNVEV (reference sequence).

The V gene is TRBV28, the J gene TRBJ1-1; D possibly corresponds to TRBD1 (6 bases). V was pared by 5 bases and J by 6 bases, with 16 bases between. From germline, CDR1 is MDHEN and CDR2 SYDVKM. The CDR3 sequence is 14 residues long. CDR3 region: CASSPQQGVPEAFF. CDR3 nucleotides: TGTGCCAGCAGTCCTCAACAGGGCGTCCCTGAAGCTTTCTTT.